This T cell receptor beta chain was obtained from a study of T-cell memory formation after mild COVID-19. The wider study: TCR clusters showed largely donor specificity. Broader study findings: Pre-infection memory already had some responding clones, implying cross-reactive memory joined. Those CD4+ clones that contracted were mainly in CM and EM (CD8+ ones in EMRA).

There are a few counts of this clonotype. The antigen remains undetermined. With constant-segment primers, 5'RACE yielded cDNA libraries of TCR alpha and TCR beta that carried sample barcodes and UMIs. TCRdb reprocessed the 5' RACE reads via MiXCR and lists one record per CDR3 protein. The repertoire holds 300,000 to 350,000 distinct CDR3 sequences, about an eighth seen once, with roughly 23% in the top ten. The CDR3 runs 15 residues. Germline V lookup: CDR1 LGHNA, CDR2 YNFKEQ. Trimming took off 0 bases at V and 6 bases at J, with 14 bases between the two ends. What was sequenced was PBMCs or a T cell subset sorted from them (not recorded which). This chain joins TRBV4-2 and TRBJ1-1; D is unclear. This clonotype was obtained from a man younger than 30 who had mild COVID-19 (a few samples of this study predate the infection). Cell type and time point are not known. CDR3 DNA sequence: TGTGCCAGCAGCCAAGATCAGGCCCTCGAGCCTGAAGCTTTCTTT. It is translated as CASSQDQALEPEAFF.